This passage covers 6 T cell receptor beta chains from one sample sequenced in a study of blood T cells in healthy people across ages. Primed by a sample-barcoded 5' primer and a J-beta primer mix, a second PCR proceeded for about 7 to 11 cycles. MiXCR, applied by TCRdb to the 5' RACE reads, yields one record per CDR3 protein. The data show roughly 1.9 million distinct CDR3 sequences, roughly two fifths seen once. Material for sequencing was blood. These receptors all stem from a human donor in good health.

The genes are TRBV9 and TRBJ2-5; TRBD2 is a possible D gene (7 bases). Per germline, CDR1 SGDLS and CDR2 YYNGEE. The ends were cut back, 4 bases at V and 1 base at J, with 14 bases in the middle. The CDR3 is 15 amino acids. CDR3 nucleotides: TGTGCCAGCAGCCAGTGGGGGGGGGCCCAAGAGACCCAGTACTTC. Translation gives CASSQWGGAQETQYF.

About this clonotype itself: This could be a read error, since a much larger clone is one nucleotide away. CDR3 nucleotide sequence: TGTGCCAGCAGTTTAGGGGGGGGACTCTTCAATGAGCAGTACTTC. This codes for CASSLGGGLFNEQYF. The chain joins TRBV12-3 or TRBV12-4 to TRBJ2-4; 7 bases align to TRBD2. V lost 1 base, J lost 13 bases, and 13 bases stayed unmatched. The CDR3 contains 15 residues.

This clonotype was counted many times. V gene TRBV13 combines with J gene TRBJ2-7; maybe TRBD2 (6 bases). This CDR3 has 14 amino acids. The ends were cut back, 2 bases at V and 1 base at J, with 9 bases in the middle. Per the germline V gene, CDR1 is PRHDT and CDR2 is FYEKMQ (reference sequence). CDR3 DNA: TGTGCCAGCAGCTTATCGGGACTGTCCTACGAGCAGTACTTC. Protein product: CASSLSGLSYEQYF.

This chain links TRBV12-3 or TRBV12-4 with TRBJ1-3; possibly TRBD1 for D (5 bases). Trimming stripped 5 bases from V and 4 bases from J, with 12 bases between. The CDR3 totals 14 residues. The DNA of the CDR3 is TGTGCCAGCAGTCCTCAGGGCTACGGAAACACCATATATTTT. Its translation: CASSPQGYGNTIYF.

To note about this clonotype: This may arise from a read error, as a much more abundant clone is one base away. V and J are TRBV20-1 and TRBJ2-1, with TRBD2 matching over 15 bases. CDR1 and CDR2 (germline): DFQATT, SNEGSKA (reference sequence). This CDR3 region has 16 residues. CDR3 residues: CSAEDPGLAGGNGQFF. For the CDR3, the DNA is TGCAGTGCTGAAGATCCGGGACTAGCGGGGGGTAATGGGCAGTTCTTC.

This clonotype showed up just a few times. The chain combines TRBV20-1 with TRBJ1-4; D is ambiguous. Germline V lookup: CDR1 DFQATT, CDR2 SNEGSKA (reference sequence). CDR3 length: 16 amino acids. Trimming took 0 bases from V and 3 from J, leaving 14 bases between them. The CDR3 loop is CSARDPFDEPNEKLFF. DNA for the CDR3: TGCAGTGCTAGAGATCCCTTTGACGAACCTAATGAAAAACTGTTTTTT.